Reported below is one T cell receptor (beta chain). Its antigen is not identified. The sample originates from a study of cytotoxic CD8 clonotypes in ibrutinib-treated CLL. The method was immunoSEQ multiplex PCR; TCRdb's version includes in-frame clones alone and lacks a portion of them. Among more than 300,000 clones listed, 80% were seen once. Findings and limits, study-wide: The study sampled sustained-remission and progressing patients at different times.

Germline loops: CDR1 SGHDT, CDR2 YYEEEE. The length of the CDR3 is 15 residues. V lost 4 bases and J lost 3; bases outside the gene matches: 7. The receptor's source is a human donor with chronic lymphocytic leukemia. The sample consisted of PBMCs, taken before ibrutinib treatment. The chain has TRBV5-6 and TRBJ1-1; 9 bases are shared with TRBD1. The CDR3 spells CASSHRDREYTEAFF. The DNA for the CDR3 is TGTGCCAGCAGCCACCGGGACAGGGAATACACTGAAGCTTTCTTT.